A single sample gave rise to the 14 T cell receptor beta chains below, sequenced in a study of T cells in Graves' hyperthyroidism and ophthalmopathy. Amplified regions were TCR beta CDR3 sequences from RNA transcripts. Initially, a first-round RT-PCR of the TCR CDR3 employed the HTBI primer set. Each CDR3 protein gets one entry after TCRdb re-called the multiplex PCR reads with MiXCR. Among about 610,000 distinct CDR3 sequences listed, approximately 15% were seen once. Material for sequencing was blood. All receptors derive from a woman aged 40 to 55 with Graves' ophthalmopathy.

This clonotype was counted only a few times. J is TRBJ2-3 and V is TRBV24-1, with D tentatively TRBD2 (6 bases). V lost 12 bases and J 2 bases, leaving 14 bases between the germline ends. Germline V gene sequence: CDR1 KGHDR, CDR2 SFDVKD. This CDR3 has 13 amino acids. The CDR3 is CASRDSSTDTQYF. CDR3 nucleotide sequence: TGTGCCTCGAGGGACTCCTCCACAGATACGCAGTATTTT.

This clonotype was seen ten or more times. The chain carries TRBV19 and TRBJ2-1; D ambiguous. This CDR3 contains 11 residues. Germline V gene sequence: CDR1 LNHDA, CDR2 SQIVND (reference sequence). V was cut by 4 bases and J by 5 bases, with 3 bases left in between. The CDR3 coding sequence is TGTGCCAGTAGTAACCACAATGAGCAGTTCTTC. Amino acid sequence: CASSNHNEQFF. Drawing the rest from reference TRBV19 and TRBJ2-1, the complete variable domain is DGGITQSPKYLFRKEGQNVTLSCEQNLNHDAMYWYRQDPGQGLRLIYYSQIVNDFQKGDIAEGYSVSREKKESFPLTVTSAQKNPTAFYLCASSNHNEQFFGPGTRLTVL.

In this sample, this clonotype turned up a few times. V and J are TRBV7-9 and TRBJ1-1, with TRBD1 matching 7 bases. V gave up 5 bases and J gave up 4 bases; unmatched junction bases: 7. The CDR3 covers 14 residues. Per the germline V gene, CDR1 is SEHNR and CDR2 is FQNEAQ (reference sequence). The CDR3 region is CASSGRAGGTEAFF. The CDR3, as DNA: TGTGCCAGCAGCGGACGCGCAGGGGGCACTGAAGCTTTCTTT.

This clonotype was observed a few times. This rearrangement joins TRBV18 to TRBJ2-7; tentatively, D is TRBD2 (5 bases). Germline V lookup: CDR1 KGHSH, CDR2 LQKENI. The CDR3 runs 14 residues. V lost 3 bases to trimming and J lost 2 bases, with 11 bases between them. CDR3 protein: CASSPEVTTYEQYF. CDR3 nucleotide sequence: TGTGCCAGCTCACCGGAGGTAACCACCTACGAGCAGTACTTC.

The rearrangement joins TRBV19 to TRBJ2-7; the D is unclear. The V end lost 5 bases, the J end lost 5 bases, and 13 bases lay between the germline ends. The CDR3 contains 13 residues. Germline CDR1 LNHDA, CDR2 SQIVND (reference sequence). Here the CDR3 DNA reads TGTGCCAGTAGTGGGCGTTTTGACAACGAGCAGTACTTC. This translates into CASSGRFDNEQYF.

The CDR3 DNA reads TGTGCCAGCAGTAACTGGGACAGATACACCGGGGAGCTGTTTTTT. Protein product: CASSNWDRYTGELFF. This chain connects TRBV28 to TRBJ2-2; 7 bases agree with TRBD1. CDR3 size: 15 residues. V shed 5 bases, J shed 3 bases, and the junction held 6 bases outside the gene matches. From germline, CDR1 is MDHEN and CDR2 SYDVKM.

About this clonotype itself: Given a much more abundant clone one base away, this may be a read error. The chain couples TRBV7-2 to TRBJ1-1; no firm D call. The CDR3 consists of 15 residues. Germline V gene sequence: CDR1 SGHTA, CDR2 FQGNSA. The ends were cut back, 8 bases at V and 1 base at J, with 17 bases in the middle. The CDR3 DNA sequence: TGTACCAGCCGGAACCCCTCAATTGGGAACACTGAAGCTTTCTTT. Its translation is CTSRNPSIGNTEAFF.

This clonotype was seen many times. The CDR3 sequence is CASSSKWGTEAFF. The CDR3 nucleotides read TGTGCCAGCAGCTCGAAATGGGGGACTGAAGCTTTCTTT. The V and J genes are TRBV12-3 or TRBV12-4 and TRBJ1-1, with D possibly being TRBD1 (5 bases). V dropped 6 bases and J dropped 5 bases, with 13 bases sitting between them. This CDR3 contains 13 residues.

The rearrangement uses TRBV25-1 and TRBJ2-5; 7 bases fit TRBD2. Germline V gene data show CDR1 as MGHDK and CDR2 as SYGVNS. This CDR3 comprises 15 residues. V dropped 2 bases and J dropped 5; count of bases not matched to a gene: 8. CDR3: CASSETGGHGETQYF. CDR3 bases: TGTGCCAGCAGTGAAACGGGAGGTCATGGGGAGACCCAGTACTTC.

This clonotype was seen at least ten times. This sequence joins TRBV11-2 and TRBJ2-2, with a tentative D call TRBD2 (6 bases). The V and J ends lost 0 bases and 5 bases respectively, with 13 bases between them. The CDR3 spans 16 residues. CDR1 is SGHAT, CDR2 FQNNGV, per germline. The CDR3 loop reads CASSLEATRETGELFF. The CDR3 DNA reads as TGTGCCAGCAGCTTAGAGGCGACTAGAGAGACCGGGGAGCTGTTTTTT.

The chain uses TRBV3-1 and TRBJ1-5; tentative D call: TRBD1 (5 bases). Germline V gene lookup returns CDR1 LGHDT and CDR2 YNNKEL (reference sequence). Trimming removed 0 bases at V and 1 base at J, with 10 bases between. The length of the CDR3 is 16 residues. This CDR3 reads CASSQERGSSNQPQHF. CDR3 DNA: TGTGCCAGCAGCCAAGAGAGGGGCTCGAGCAATCAGCCCCAGCATTTT.

The CDR3 DNA reads as TGCAGCGTTGAGTGGGGCAAGGCATCTGGGGCTTTCTTT. Amino acid sequence: CSVEWGKASGAFF. The genes are TRBV29-1 and TRBJ1-1, with TRBD1 as a possible D gene (5 bases). This CDR3 has 13 residues. Germline values: CDR1 SQVTM, CDR2 ANQGSEA. V shed 3 bases and J shed 11 bases, with 19 bases lying between them.

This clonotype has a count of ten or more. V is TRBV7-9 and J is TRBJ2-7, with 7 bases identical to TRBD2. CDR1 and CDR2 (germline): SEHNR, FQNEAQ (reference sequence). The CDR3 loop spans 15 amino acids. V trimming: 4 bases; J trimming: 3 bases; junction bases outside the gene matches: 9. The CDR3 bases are TGTGCCAGCAGCTCCACAGGACTAGTTGGCTACGAGCAGTACTTC. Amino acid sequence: CASSSTGLVGYEQYF.

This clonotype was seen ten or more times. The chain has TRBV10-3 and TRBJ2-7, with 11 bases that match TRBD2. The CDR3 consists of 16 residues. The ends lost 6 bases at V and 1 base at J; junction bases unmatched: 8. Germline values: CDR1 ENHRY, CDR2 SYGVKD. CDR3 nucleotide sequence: TGTGCCATCAGCCCCGGCCGGACTAGCGGGTCCTACGAGCAGTACTTC. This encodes CAISPGRTSGSYEQYF.